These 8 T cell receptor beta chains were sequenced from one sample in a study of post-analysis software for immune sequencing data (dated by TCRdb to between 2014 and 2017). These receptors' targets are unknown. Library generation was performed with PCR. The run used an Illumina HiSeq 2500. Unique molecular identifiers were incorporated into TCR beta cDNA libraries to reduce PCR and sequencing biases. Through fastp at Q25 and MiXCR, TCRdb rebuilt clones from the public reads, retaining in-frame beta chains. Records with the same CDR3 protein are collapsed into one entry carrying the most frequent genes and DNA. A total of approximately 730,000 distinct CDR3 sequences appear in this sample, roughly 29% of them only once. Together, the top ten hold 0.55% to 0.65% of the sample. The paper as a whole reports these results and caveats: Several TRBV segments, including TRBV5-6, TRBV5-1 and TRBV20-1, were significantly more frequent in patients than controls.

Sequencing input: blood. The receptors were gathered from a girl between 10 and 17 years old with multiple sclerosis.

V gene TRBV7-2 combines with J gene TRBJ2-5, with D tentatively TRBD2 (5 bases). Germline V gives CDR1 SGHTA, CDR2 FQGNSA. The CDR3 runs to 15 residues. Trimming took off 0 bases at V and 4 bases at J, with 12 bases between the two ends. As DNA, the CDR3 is TGTGCCAGCAGCTTAGCCCGAGGGTGGTCAGAGACCCAGTACTTC. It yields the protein CASSLARGWSETQYF.

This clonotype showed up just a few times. The chain's CDR3 is CASSLDGTGVTREQYF. In DNA form, the CDR3 reads TGTGCCAGCAGCTTAGACGGGACAGGGGTGACTCGCGAGCAGTACTTC. The rearrangement uses TRBV7-2 and TRBJ2-5, with TRBD1 identical over 10 bases. Judging by the DNA end, TRBJ2-7 fits better; the J call may be wrong. Germline CDR1 and CDR2: SGHTA and FQGNSA. The CDR3 runs to 16 residues.

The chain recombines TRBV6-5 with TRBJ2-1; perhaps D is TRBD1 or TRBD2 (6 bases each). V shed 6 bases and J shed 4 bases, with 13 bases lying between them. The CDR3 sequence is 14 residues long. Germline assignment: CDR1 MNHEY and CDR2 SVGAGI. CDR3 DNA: TGTGCCAGCAGCCGGGGGCTACAGTACAATGAGCAGTTCTTC. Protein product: CASSRGLQYNEQFF.

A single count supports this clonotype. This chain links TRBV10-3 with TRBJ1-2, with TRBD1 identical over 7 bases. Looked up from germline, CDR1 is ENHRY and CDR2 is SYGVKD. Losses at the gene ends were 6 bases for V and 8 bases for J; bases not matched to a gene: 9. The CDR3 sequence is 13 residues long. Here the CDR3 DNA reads TGTGCCATCAGCGCCGGGACAGTGAGGGGCTACACCTTC. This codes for CAISAGTVRGYTF.

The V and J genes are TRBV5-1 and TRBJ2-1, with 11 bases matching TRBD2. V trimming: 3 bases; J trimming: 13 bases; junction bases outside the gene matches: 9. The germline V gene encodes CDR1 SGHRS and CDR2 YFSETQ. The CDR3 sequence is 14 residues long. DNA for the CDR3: TGCGCCAGCAGCTCTGGACTAGCGGGCCAACTTCAGTTCTTC. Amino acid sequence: CASSSGLAGQLQFF.

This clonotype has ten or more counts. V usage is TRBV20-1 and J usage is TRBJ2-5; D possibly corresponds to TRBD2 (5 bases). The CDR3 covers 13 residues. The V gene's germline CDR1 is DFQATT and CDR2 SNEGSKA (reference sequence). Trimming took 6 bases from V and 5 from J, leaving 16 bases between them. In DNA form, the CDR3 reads TGCAGTGCCCGCTCGGACTTGGGGGAGACCCAGTACTTC. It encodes CSARSDLGETQYF.

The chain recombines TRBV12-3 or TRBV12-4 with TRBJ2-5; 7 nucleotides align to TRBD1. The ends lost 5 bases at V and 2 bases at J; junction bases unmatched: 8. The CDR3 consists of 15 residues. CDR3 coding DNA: TGTGCCAGCAGTAAAGAGACAGGGTGGCAAGAGACCCAGTACTTC. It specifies CASSKETGWQETQYF.

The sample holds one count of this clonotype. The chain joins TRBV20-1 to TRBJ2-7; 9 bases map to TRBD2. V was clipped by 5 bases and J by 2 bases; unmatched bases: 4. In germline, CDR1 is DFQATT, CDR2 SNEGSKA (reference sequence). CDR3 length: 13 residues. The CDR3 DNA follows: TGCAGTGCTGGGCGGGAGGGCCCCTACGAGCAGTACTTC. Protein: CSAGREGPYEQYF.